This record concerns one T cell receptor (beta chain) sequence. What it binds is not known. These data belong to a study of vaccination effects on CD4 cells after COVID-19. Study background: In the ViraFEST assay, antigen-specific CD4+ clonotypes were identified by expansion after peptide-pool stimulation.

Method: immunoSEQ multiplex PCR; TCRdb's copy keeps in-frame clones and lacks some. The sample records under 40,000 clones, 82% being singletons. Investigators separated out CD4+ T cells once more than nine days of culture had passed. Prior SARS-CoV-2 infection was absent in the vaccine recipients, as shown by negative nucleocapsid antibodies. Half-medium exchanges with IL-2 medium took place on days 3 and 7. This CDR3 contains 14 residues. Trimming at V came to 3 bases and at J to 6 bases, leaving 4 bases not matched to a gene. CDR1 and CDR2 (germline): MGHRA, YSYEKL. This sample comprised CD4+ T cells from PBMCs cultured without peptide, obtained before COVID-19 vaccination. This clonotype was sampled from a human donor who received a COVID-19 vaccine. This chain uses TRBV4-1 with TRBJ1-5; 8 positions match TRBD1. The chain's CDR3 is CASSQTGEFQPQHF. DNA for the CDR3: TGCGCCAGCAGCCAGACAGGGGAATTTCAGCCCCAGCATTTT.